This TCR beta chain was sequenced during a study of blood T cell repertoires in COVID-19. Germline V gene lookup returns CDR1 LNHDA and CDR2 SQIVND (reference sequence). CDR3 size: 19 residues. Trimming removed 8 bases from V and 0 bases from J; junction bases left unmatched: 19. Generated by immunoSEQ multiplex PCR, the TCRdb table keeps only in-frame clones and is missing some. The repertoire has about 170,000 clones, roughly 90% of them found once; the top ten carry approximately 0.5%. Material: peripheral blood. This sequence originates from a man between 45 and 60 years old with acute or convalescent COVID-19. V gene TRBV19 combines with J gene TRBJ1-1; TRBD1 matches 9 bases. The CDR3 region is CASPPGQGVRWPMNTEAFF. The CDR3 bases are TGTGCCAGTCCGCCGGGACAGGGAGTTCGGTGGCCCATGAACACTGAAGCTTTCTTT.